The entry that follows covers one T cell receptor (beta chain) sequence. Its antigen is unknown. Base qualities are missing; no much larger clone stands one base away. Trimming at the junction amounts to 0 bases on V and 8 bases on J, and the germline ends lie 11 bases apart. The cysteine opens and the phenylalanine closes a CDR3 of 15 amino acids. Only CDR3 DNA remains: 45 bases, in frame from the first base. The germline V gene supplies CDR1 SGHDN and CDR2 FVKESK. This record belongs to a study of cytomegalovirus exposure and HLA in healthy donors (dated by TCRdb to 2016 to 2017). Study-level background: In an earlier analysis of some 610 of the donors, around 290 Gb of sequence data and 100 million or so unique TCR beta sequences from about 190 million T cells were reported. An early release covering 500 to 750 HLA-typed donors comprised approximately 300 gigabases of sequencing data and tens of millions of unique TCR sequences. Of the roughly 430 genotyped donors, roughly 85% fell in the genetic ancestry cluster associated with self-reported Caucasian donors. The study was designed to test whether signatures of past pathogen exposure could be identified by cataloging public T cell receptors. Using immunosequencing, the study profiled T cell repertoires from 500 to 800 subjects and related those repertoires to cytomegalovirus serostatus. Along with the roughly 670-subject first cohort, a separate validation cohort of approximately 110 different subjects was used. The study combined high-throughput TCR immunosequencing, statistical association of individual TCRs with disease status, and machine learning to predict cytomegalovirus infection status. A later analysis re-examined previously published TCR beta repertoires from 610 or so donors and added high-resolution HLA genotyping to investigate patterns of TCR occurrence. Rather than using new phenotypic data, the later analysis identified candidate immune exposures from TCR beta sequences and from how often those sequences occurred across donors. In an earlier analysis of 587 of the donors, high-throughput TCR beta sequencing was used to judge whether each TCR beta V gene segment behaved as functional or pseudogenic. Donor age, sex, ethnicity and CMV serostatus were collected together with the repertoire data. A later genetic analysis used genome-wide SNP genotypes for about three fifths of the 666 donors, treating that subset as a discovery cohort. All discovery cohort repertoires had been generated using a single sequencing platform. Both class I and class II loci were covered by HLA typing, at four-digit resolution. Typing coverage varied by locus: about 620-630 donors for A, B, C, DRB1 and DQB1; approximately 520 for DQA1; about 600 for DPA1; 450 to 480 for DPB1. A handful of DR-DQ haplotypes were treated as single units for association and clustering because of strong linkage in the cohort. Among about 400 genotyped donors of the cohort, an average of around 250,000 unique TCR beta nucleotide sequences was sequenced per donor, of which 15% to 20% were non-productive. The paper as a whole reports these results and caveats: Broadly in line with IMGT annotations, most TCR beta V segments showed up in productive rearrangements about 90% or about 30% of the time in an earlier analysis of 587 of the donors. Strong co-occurrence of HLA alleles, especially DR and DQ, made assigning TCR associations to individual alleles difficult. CMV serostatus was the only immune exposure information available for the cohort. Correlated functional status among segregating V segments might be attributable to linkage disequilibrium, but an unknown experimental factor could not be ruled out. Specific HLA alleles were associated with 15,000 to 20,000 TCR beta sequences at a false discovery rate of 0.05 in a later analysis. A later analysis reported that several top co-occurrence clusters appeared linked to parvovirus B19, influenza, CMV and Epstein-Barr virus. In vitro tests confirmed that a few of the cytomegalovirus-associated TCR beta chains recognize cytomegalovirus antigens. In both the original and validation cohorts, the classifier was reported to diagnose cytomegalovirus status with high specificity and sensitivity. According to the authors, the approach could potentially be generalized to other disease states and immunological phenotypes. The study listed 150 to 200 TCR beta chains as associated with cytomegalovirus. Compared with the approximately 720-donor mean, donors in an Asian-associated ancestry cluster had fewer N-insertions in productive TCRs, according to a later genetic analysis. A cluster of highly shared sequence variants was judged likely to be a technical artifact of the sequencing pipeline. Only TCR beta chains were sequenced in this cohort, and the absence of alpha or paired-chain data limited detectable features. Across donors, most TCR sequences were observed very rarely, whereas some public TCRs were present in many individuals. A further reported finding was that TCR beta sequences accurately predicted the HLA-A and HLA-B alleles for most subjects in the first cohort. The presence/absence analyses assumed that sequencing depth was roughly uniform across donors, and that assumption may not be true. Because HLA typing was unavailable for some donors at each locus, only the typed subset was used in association tests. A later analysis found that most CMV-associated TCR beta chains appeared HLA-restricted, with HLA associations seemingly driven largely by CMV exposure. In a later analysis, the rate of TCR association differed among HLA loci, with DRB1 alleles having the most associated TCRs and HLA-C alleles having the fewest. Because counts were too low, seventeen rarely observed V segments, including chromosome 9 orphons, were excluded from the earlier analysis of fewer than 650 of the donors. In a later analysis, HLA-associated TCR beta chains showed more clonal expansion and lower generation probabilities than non-associated chains that were equally common. Some IMGT-functional V segments, including TRBV6-2 and TRBV6-3, could not be told apart with the 87-base-pair reads, so those segments were excluded. An association between a missense DCLRE1C variant and V-gene and J-gene trimming of TCR beta chains was found in a later genetic analysis and replicated in an independent cohort.

The cohort was made up of 500 to 800 healthy bone marrow donors. At the time of sampling, every cohort member was nominally healthy, though immune exposures that went unrecorded were likely present. The donor was CMV seropositive and belonged to the group of 250 to 300 seropositive cohort members. Every donor gave a peripheral blood sample, and the peripheral blood mononuclear cells from that sample were used for TCR beta sequencing. The Qiagen DNeasy Blood Extraction Kit was used to extract genomic DNA from the blood cell samples. Library method: the immunoSEQ multiplex PCR assay. The multiplex PCR relied on a mix of 60 forward primers for TCR Vbeta segments and 13 reverse primers for TCR Jbeta segments. The CDR3 region of rearranged TCR beta genes was amplified from genomic DNA by a multiplex PCR assay. On the Illumina HiSeq System, the amplified TCR beta libraries were sequenced as 87-base-pair reads. The paper's processing steps were these. In a later analysis, tens of millions of unique TCR beta chains were counted across the 650 to 700 repertoires, and roughly 9.9 million of these chains were shared by at least two donors. Raw reads were error-corrected and collapsed into unique sequences with a nearest-neighbor algorithm that merged closely related sequences to remove PCR and sequencing errors. Alignment of CDR3 sequences to IMGT reference sequences was used to assign V, D and J gene segments. Each retained sequence needed at least a six-nucleotide match to both a V gene segment and a J gene segment. A rearrangement counted as productive if the CDR3 had no stop codons and remained in frame with V and J, and every other rearrangement counted as non-productive. CDR3 was defined by IMGT convention, running from the second conserved V-encoded cysteine to the conserved J-encoded phenylalanine. The earlier analysis of a few hundred of the donors excluded sequences that lacked an unambiguous match to a single V gene segment. An earlier analysis of 550 to 650 of the donors classified V segments as functional when productive rearrangements were above 56.7% and as segregating when the standard deviation between donors was above 5%. A statistical classification framework was developed to diagnose cytomegalovirus status using the catalog of TCR beta chain sequences. A later analysis assigned V and J genes by comparing TCR nucleotide sequences with IMGT/GENE-DB human TR gene sequences. A later analysis assigned CDR3 sequences and most-parsimonious VDJ recombination scenarios with the TCRdist pipeline. A later analysis defined each TCR beta chain by its CDR3 amino acid sequence plus V-gene family, and excluded reads lacking a unique V-gene family. As a way to deal with suspected cross-contamination and a sequencing artifact, a later analysis dropped 592 nucleotide sequences that were highly shared and had low generation probability. A later analysis calculated a clonal expansion index for each public chain from normalized within-repertoire ranks of inferred template counts. Generation probabilities in a later analysis came from a VDJ recombination model fitted to out-of-frame rearrangements, and those results were checked against IGoR. Hypergeometric tests were used in a later analysis to score TCR-TCR, TCR-HLA and TCR-CMV co-occurrence, with a repertoire-size bias correction applied to the TCR pairs. False discovery rates were estimated in a later analysis by permuting HLA or CMV assignments 20 times. In a later analysis, co-occurring TCRs were grouped using DBSCAN, and TCRdist sequence similarity was added for clustering within HLA-allele-positive subsets. Repertoires with fewer than 30,000 or more than 120,000 public chains were left out of co-occurrence clustering, as were five repertoires with anomalous nucleotide sharing. As stored in TCRdb, this immuneACCESS dataset retains in-frame rearrangements with V and J assigned. A fraction of the clones does not appear; measured against another copy, unresolved V genes explain less than half of the discrepancy, and the remainder lacks a known reason. The DNA gave D and trimming, while V, J and clone size come from that table. For this sample there are 180,000 or so clones; 65% to 85% appear just once. The ten largest clones take up about 1.3% of the sample.

Input material: PBMCs. The chain joins TRBV14 to TRBJ1-6; the D gene assignment is ambiguous. This receptor was obtained from a girl aged 10 to 17 in good health and CMV-seropositive. CDR3 region: CASSQDGQKDSPLHF. The DNA sequence is as follows: TGTGCCAGCAGCCAAGATGGGCAAAAGGATTCACCCCTCCACTTT.